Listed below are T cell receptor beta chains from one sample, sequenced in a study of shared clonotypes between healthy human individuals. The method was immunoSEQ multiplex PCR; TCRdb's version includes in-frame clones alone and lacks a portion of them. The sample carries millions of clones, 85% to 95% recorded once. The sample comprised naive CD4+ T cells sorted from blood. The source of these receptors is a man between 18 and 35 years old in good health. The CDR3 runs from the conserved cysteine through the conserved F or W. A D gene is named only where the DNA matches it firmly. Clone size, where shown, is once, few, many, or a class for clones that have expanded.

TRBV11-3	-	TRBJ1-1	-	TGTGCCAGCAGCTTCTCCCCGAACACTGAAGCTTTCTTT	CASSFSPNTEAFF
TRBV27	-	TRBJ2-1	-	TGTGCCAGCAGTTTATTTGGGGGGCCTTCCAATGAGCAGTTCTTC	CASSLFGGPSNEQFF
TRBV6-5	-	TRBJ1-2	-	TGTGCCAGCAGTTACATGACGGGGGGCGTAGGCTACACCTTC	CASSYMTGGVGYTF
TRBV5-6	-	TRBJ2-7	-	TGTGCCAGCAGATTGAAGGGGGGCGAGCAGTACTTC	CASRLKGGEQYF
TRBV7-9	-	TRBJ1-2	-	TGTGCCAGCAGCCCGGGTGGAGGGGTAAAGTTTTATGGCTACACCTTC	CASSPGGGVKFYGYTF
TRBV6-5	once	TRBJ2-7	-	TGTGCCAGCGGGTGGGACGAGCAGTACTTC	CASGWDEQYF
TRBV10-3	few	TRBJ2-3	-	TGTGCCATCAGTGGGGTGACAGGCCCGAGCACAGATACGCAGTATTTT	CAISGVTGPSTDTQYF
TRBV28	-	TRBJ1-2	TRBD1	TGTGCCAGCAGTCCCGGGGGACAGAAACCTGGCTACACCTTC	CASSPGGQKPGYTF
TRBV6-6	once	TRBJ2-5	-	TGTGCCAGCAGTTACGGCCCACCGCCGGGGGAGACCCAGTACTTC	CASSYGPPPGETQYF
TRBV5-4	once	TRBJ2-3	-	TGTGCCAGCAGCTCCGAGGGAAATACAGATACGCAGTATTTT	CASSSEGNTDTQYF
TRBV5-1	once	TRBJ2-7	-	TGCGCCAGCAGCTTGGTAGGGGCCCACGAGCAGTACTTC	CASSLVGAHEQYF
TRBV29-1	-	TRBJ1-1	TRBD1	TGCAGCGGAGACAGGGGCTCGGGGACTGAAGCTTTCTTT	CSGDRGSGTEAFF
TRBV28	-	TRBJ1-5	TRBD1	TGTGCCAGCAGTTCCGACAGGGTCGGTCGGGTCAATCAGCCCCAGCATTTT	CASSSDRVGRVNQPQHF
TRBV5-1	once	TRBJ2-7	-	TGCGCCAGCAGCCCCCGAGCCAGCGCCCACGAGCAGTACTTC	CASSPRASAHEQYF
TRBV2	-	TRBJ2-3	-	TGTGCCAGCAGCAACCGGGACTGGGGCGTGGATACGCAGTATTTT	CASSNRDWGVDTQYF
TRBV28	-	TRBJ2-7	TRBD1	TGTGCCAGCAGTTTAGACAAGGGGGCCCAGCAGTACTTC	CASSLDKGAQQYF
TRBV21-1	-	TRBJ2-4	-	TGTGCCAGCAGCACGGAACTGGTGCTAGCCAAAAACATTCAGTACTTC	CASSTELVLAKNIQYF
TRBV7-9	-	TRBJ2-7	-	TGTGCCAGCAGCTTAGCGCTAGCTAACTCCTACGAGCAGTACTTC	CASSLALANSYEQYF
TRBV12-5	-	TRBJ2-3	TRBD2	TGTGCTAGTGGTTTGGTAATTAGCGGGGGCCCTGCAGATACGCAGTATTTT	CASGLVISGGPADTQYF
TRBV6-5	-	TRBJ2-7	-	TGTGCCAGCAGTTACTCCAGGACTTCCTACGAGCAGTACTTC	CASSYSRTSYEQYF
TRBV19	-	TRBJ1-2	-	TGTGCCAGTAGTATAGAGGGTCGGCCTGGCTACACCTTC	CASSIEGRPGYTF
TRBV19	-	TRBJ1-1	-	TGTGCCAGTAGTACGCCTGTTGGGTGGAACACTGAAGCTTTCTTT	CASSTPVGWNTEAFF
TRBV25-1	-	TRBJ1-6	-	TGTGCCAGCAGTGAATATGCAGCGGGGGGGCGTGCACCCCTCCACTTT	CASSEYAAGGRAPLHF
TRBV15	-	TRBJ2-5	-	TGTGCCACCAGCAGAGCTTGGGAGACCCAGTACTTC	CATSRAWETQYF
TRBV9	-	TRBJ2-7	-	TGTGCCAGCAGCGTAACCGGGACCCAGTACGAGCAGTACTTC	CASSVTGTQYEQYF
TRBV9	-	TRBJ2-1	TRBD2	TGTGCCAGCAGCGTAGGCGGGAGTGGCTCCTACAATGAGCAGTTCTTC	CASSVGGSGSYNEQFF
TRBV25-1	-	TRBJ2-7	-	TGTGCCAGCAGTGAATCGGTCGGGACGGAGAAGGCCTACGAGCAGTACTTC	CASSESVGTEKAYEQYF
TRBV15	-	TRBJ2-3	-	TGTGCCACCAGCAGAGATCGGGTGGGGCGCACAGATACGCAGTATTTT	CATSRDRVGRTDTQYF
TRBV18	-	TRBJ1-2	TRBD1	TGTGCCAGCTCACCGGACAGGGGAGCGCGAGATGGCTACACCTTC	CASSPDRGARDGYTF
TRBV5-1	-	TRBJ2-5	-	TGCGCCAGCAGCTTGCCCGGGGAGGAGACCCAGTACTTC	CASSLPGEETQYF
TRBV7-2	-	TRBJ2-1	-	TGTGCCAGCAGCTTCTACCCGGGACCCGGCGGCGATGAGCAGTTCTTC	CASSFYPGPGGDEQFF
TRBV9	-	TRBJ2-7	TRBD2	TGTGCCAGCAGCGTCGGACTAGCGGGGGGTAACGAGCAGTACTTC	CASSVGLAGGNEQYF
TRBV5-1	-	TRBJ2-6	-	TGCGCCAGCAGCCTGGAAGTCTTGAGCTCTGGGGCCAACGTCCTGACTTTC	CASSLEVLSSGANVLTF
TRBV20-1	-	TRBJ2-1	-	TGCAGTGCTAGAGATCATAATGAGCAGTTCTTC	CSARDHNEQFF
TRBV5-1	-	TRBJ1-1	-	TGCGCCAGCAGCCCCGGTGGAGCTATGAACACTGAAGCTTTCTTT	CASSPGGAMNTEAFF
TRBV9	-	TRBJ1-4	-	TGTGCCAGCAGCGGGGGCCAGACAGGAACTAATGAAAAACTGTTTTTT	CASSGGQTGTNEKLFF
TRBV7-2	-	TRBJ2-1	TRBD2	TGTGCCAGCAGCCTTAGCGGGAGGGCCATCAATGAGCAGTTCTTC	CASSLSGRAINEQFF
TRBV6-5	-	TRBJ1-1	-	TGTGCCAGCAGTTACGGGGGGACCAACACTGAAGCTTTCTTT	CASSYGGTNTEAFF
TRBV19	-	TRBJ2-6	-	TGTGCCAGTAGTATTATATCAGGGACGGGGGCCAACGTCCTGACTTTC	CASSIISGTGANVLTF
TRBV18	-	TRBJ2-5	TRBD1	TGTGCCAGCTCACTTGGGACAGTCCAAGAGACCCAGTACTTC	CASSLGTVQETQYF
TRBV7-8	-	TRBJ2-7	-	TGTGCCAGCAGCAGAGCGACTAGTAGCGAGCAGTACTTC	CASSRATSSEQYF
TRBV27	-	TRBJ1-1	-	TGTGCCAGCAGTATGACAGGTCCTTATACTGAAGCTTTCTTT	CASSMTGPYTEAFF
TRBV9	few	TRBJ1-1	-	TGTGCCAGCAGCGCGGGACTTGGGGACACTGAAGCTTTCTTT	CASSAGLGDTEAFF
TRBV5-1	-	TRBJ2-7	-	TGCGCCAGTTTTCTCGACGGTGCCTACGAGCAGTACTTC	CASFLDGAYEQYF
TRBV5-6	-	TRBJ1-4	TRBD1	TGTGCCAGCACGCTAAGACAGGGCCGTAATGAAAAACTGTTTTTT	CASTLRQGRNEKLFF
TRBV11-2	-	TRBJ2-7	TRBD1	TGTGCCAGCAGCCTCCTGGGGACAGGGGGCTACGAGCAGTACTTC	CASSLLGTGGYEQYF
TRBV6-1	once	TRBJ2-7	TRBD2	TGTGCCAGCAGCAGGGACTACTCCTACGAGCAGTACTTC	CASSRDYSYEQYF
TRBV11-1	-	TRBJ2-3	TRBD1	TGTGCCAGCAGCGAAGACAGGGGTACAGATACGCAGTATTTT	CASSEDRGTDTQYF
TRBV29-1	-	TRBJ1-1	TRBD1	TGCAGCGTTGGGGACAGGGGCCCCTCTGAAGCTTTCTTT	CSVGDRGPSEAFF
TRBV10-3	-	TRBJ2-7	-	TGTGCCATCAGTGGGGTTCGACAGGAACCCTACGAGCAGTACTTC	CAISGVRQEPYEQYF
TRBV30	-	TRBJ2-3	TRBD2	TGTGCCTGGAGTTTATACCGGGGGGGCCAGGGAGATACGCAGTATTTT	CAWSLYRGGQGDTQYF
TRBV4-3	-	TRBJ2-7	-	TGCGCCAGCAGCCCTCCCGGACCTTTACCCTTTCGGTCCTACGAGCAGTACTTC	CASSPPGPLPFRSYEQYF
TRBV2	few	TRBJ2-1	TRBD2	TGTGCCAGCAGACTAGCGGGAGGGATCGATGAGCAGTTCTTC	CASRLAGGIDEQFF